The clone carrying this TCR beta chain was counted many times. Its antigen is not identified. This entry comes from a study of CD8 T cells in ankylosing spondylitis. Findings and limits, study-wide: Ankylosing spondylitis blood appeared to be characterized by a TCR beta motif of under ten highly homologous variants.

Via MiXCR, TCRdb re-called the 5' RACE reads, giving one row per CDR3 protein. The sample carries around 300,000 distinct CDR3 sequences, around 21% recorded once. The sequenced sample was blood, either unsorted or a sorted T cell fraction (not recorded which). This clonotype originated in a female donor with ankylosing spondylitis or in good health (not recorded which).

CDR3 coding DNA: TGTGCCAGCTCACCGGGGCAGGCCGAAGAGACCCAGTACTTC. Amino acids: CASSPGQAEETQYF. V is TRBV18 and J is TRBJ2-5; D may be TRBD1 (5 bases). The ends were cut back, 3 bases at V and 3 bases at J, with 11 bases in the middle. Germline V gene lookup returns CDR1 KGHSH and CDR2 LQKENI. This CDR3 contains 14 residues.